The next 11 T cell receptor beta chains were all read from a single sample in a study of Graves' ophthalmopathy and Graves' hyperthyroidism. Amplification targeted the TCR beta CDR3 regions, with RNA transcripts as the source material. The first-round RT-PCR employed HTBI primers together with the Qiagen OneStep RT-PCR kit. A multiplex PCR was then performed as the second round. TCRdb ran MiXCR on the multiplex PCR reads and lists one entry per CDR3 protein. The profile shows about 400,000 distinct CDR3 sequences, 15% of them singletons. What was sequenced was peripheral blood. The receptors stem from a woman between 18 and 29 years old with stable Graves' hyperthyroidism.

This clonotype was counted ten times or more. V is TRBV6-2 or TRBV6-3 and J is TRBJ2-7; 10 bases align to TRBD2. Per the germline V gene, CDR1 is MNHEY and CDR2 is SVGEGT. The length of the CDR3 is 13 residues. V dropped 10 bases and J dropped 6; count of bases not matched to a gene: 9. The CDR3 nucleotides read TGTGCCACCGAGCGGGGGGGCATAGGCGAGCAGTACTTC. Translating it yields CATERGGIGEQYF.

The chain employs TRBV11-3 and TRBJ2-2, with 7 bases lining up with TRBD1. The germline gives CDR1 SGHNT, CDR2 YENEEA. V lost 8 bases and J lost 1; bases outside the gene matches: 4. This CDR3 is built from 14 residues. The CDR3 sequence is CASRRDRNTGELFF. The CDR3 DNA reads as TGTGCCAGCCGCCGGGACAGGAACACCGGGGAGCTGTTTTTT.

This clonotype occurred many times. V gene TRBV19 combines with J gene TRBJ2-2; D not certain. The CDR3 is made up of 12 amino acids. V was trimmed by 4 bases and J by 6 bases, leaving 6 bases between them. Germline assignment: CDR1 LNHDA and CDR2 SQIVND (reference sequence). For the CDR3, the DNA is TGTGCCAGTAGTAAGTGGTCCGGGGAGCTGTTTTTT. It codes for CASSKWSGELFF.

The table lists this clonotype with many counts. The J gene is TRBJ1-2, the V gene TRBV25-1, with 7 nucleotides matching TRBD1. V lost 1 base, J lost 8 bases, and 13 bases stayed unmatched. The CDR3 has 16 amino acids. The V gene's germline CDR1 is MGHDK and CDR2 SYGVNS. CDR3 coding DNA: TGTGCCAGCAGTGAATGGTTCCGGGACAGAGGTATAGGCTACACCTTC. This gives the protein CASSEWFRDRGIGYTF.

This clonotype has ten or more counts. This sequence joins TRBV25-1 and TRBJ1-2; D is unclear. Germline loops: CDR1 MGHDK, CDR2 SYGVNS. V was trimmed by 6 bases and J by 8 bases, leaving 10 bases between them. CDR3 length: 11 residues. CDR3 sequence: CASSSPGGYTF. Here the CDR3 DNA reads TGTGCCAGCAGCTCCCCGGGCGGCTACACCTTC.

This clonotype was picked up many times. CDR3 nucleotide sequence: TGTGCCAGCAGATCCGGGACTAGCTTCGACACCGGGGAGCTGTTTTTT. Residues: CASRSGTSFDTGELFF. The genes are TRBV6-2 or TRBV6-3 and TRBJ2-2; 9 bases line up with TRBD2. CDR1 is MNHEY, CDR2 SVGEGT, per germline. This CDR3 has 16 residues. V shed 6 bases and J 3 bases; nucleotides not matched to a gene: 8.

This clonotype was observed at least ten times. The chain recombines TRBV20-1 with TRBJ1-1; 7 bases are shared with TRBD1. Germline V gene sequence: CDR1 DFQATT, CDR2 SNEGSKA (reference sequence). The CDR3 contains 15 residues. V dropped 5 bases and J dropped 1; count of bases not matched to a gene: 10. CDR3 in amino acids: CSARIQGWSNTEAFF. CDR3 DNA sequence: TGCAGTGCTCGTATACAGGGGTGGTCGAACACTGAAGCTTTCTTT.

This clonotype was seen many times. CDR3 region: CASSSSGTVPGEQYF. CDR3 bases: TGTGCCAGCAGTTCATCCGGGACAGTCCCAGGCGAGCAGTACTTC. V is TRBV27 and J is TRBJ2-7, with TRBD1 matching over 7 bases. CDR1 is MNHEY and CDR2 is SMNVEV in the germline V gene (reference sequence). Germline trimming cut 4 bases from V and 6 bases from J; bases unmatched to any gene: 12. The CDR3 length is 15 residues.

V usage is TRBV28 and J usage is TRBJ1-2; TRBD1 might be the D (5 bases). Germline CDR1 and CDR2: MDHEN and SYDVKM. This CDR3 has 14 residues. The germline V and J ends were trimmed by 1 base and 8 bases, with 14 bases remaining between them. In DNA form, the CDR3 reads TGTGCCAGCAGTTTATTATCAGGGAATAAAGGCTACACCTTC. Residues: CASSLLSGNKGYTF.

The sample holds many counts of this clonotype. The chain employs TRBV19 and TRBJ1-2, with TRBD1 as a possible D gene (5 bases). CDR1 and CDR2 (germline): LNHDA, SQIVND (reference sequence). This CDR3 is built from 16 residues. The V gene lost 3 bases and the J gene lost 4 bases, with 18 bases spanning the gap. The CDR3 protein is CASSIPPAGSGYGYTF. The DNA of the CDR3 is TGTGCCAGTAGTATCCCCCCCGCAGGGAGTGGCTATGGCTACACCTTC.

This clonotype has at least ten counts. This chain connects TRBV5-1 to TRBJ1-1, with unresolved D. The CDR3 consists of 14 residues. Trimming cost V 4 bases and J 2 bases, with 12 bases left between them. CDR1 SGHRS and CDR2 YFSETQ come from the germline V gene. For the CDR3, the DNA is TGCGCCAGCAGCGGAGTTCCGGCTAACACTGAAGCTTTCTTT. This gives the protein CASSGVPANTEAFF.